Listed below are T cell receptor beta chains from one sample, sequenced in a study of blood T cells in healthy people across ages. TCRdb itself ran the 5' RACE reads through MiXCR, one entry per CDR3 protein. The sample lists roughly 1,100,000 distinct CDR3 sequences, around 25% occurring once. The data also belong to a second study, concerning T cells of mothers and their children.

The sequencing input was blood. All receptors come from a girl aged 2-10 years in good health. The CDR3 runs from the conserved cysteine through the conserved F or W. A D gene is named only where the DNA matches it firmly. A row's size may be missing; if present it is once, few, many or a size class.

D | J | V | size | length | DNA | CDR3
NA | TRBJ2-7 | TRBV9 | few | 14 | TGTGCCAGCAGTCCAGGTGGGGCGGAGGACGAGCAGTACTTC | CASSPGGAEDEQYF
NA | TRBJ1-4 | TRBV27 | few | 15 | TGTGCCAGCGGACCCCCGGAGTTTAGTGGTGAAAAACTGTTTTTT | CASGPPEFSGEKLFF
NA | TRBJ1-5 | TRBV18 | NA | 14 | TGTGCCAGCTCACCTTTGAAACAAAATCAGCCCCAGCATTTT | CASSPLKQNQPQHF
NA | TRBJ1-6 | TRBV27 | NA | 15 | TGTGCCAGCAGTTTCGTTCAGGGTTATAATTCACCCCTCCACTTT | CASSFVQGYNSPLHF
NA | TRBJ2-3 | TRBV6-1 | NA | 15 | TGTGCCAGCAGTATCTCAGGGGTAGGGACAGATACGCAGTATTTT | CASSISGVGTDTQYF
NA | TRBJ2-7 | TRBV20-1 | few | 13 | TGCAGTGCTAGGGGGACCAACTCCTACGAGCAGTACTTC | CSARGTNSYEQYF
TRBD2 | TRBJ2-3 | TRBV12-3/TRBV12-4 | NA | 16 | TGTGCCAGCAGTTTTCGACTAGCGGACCGCACAGATACGCAGTATTTT | CASSFRLADRTDTQYF
NA | TRBJ1-2 | TRBV12-3/TRBV12-4 | few | 14 | TGTGCCAGCAGTTTTGGCCTTCCCTCTTATGGCTACACCTTC | CASSFGLPSYGYTF
NA | TRBJ2-1 | TRBV9 | few | 15 | TGTGCCAGCAGCGTAGAGAGGGGGTGCGGGGATGAGCAGTTCTTC | CASSVERGCGDEQFF
NA | TRBJ1-5 | TRBV20-1 | few | 15 | TGCAGTGCTAGAGATCAGAGGGAGAGGAATCAGCCCCAGCATTTT | CSARDQRERNQPQHF
TRBD1 | TRBJ1-2 | TRBV14 | few | 14 | TGTGCCAGCAGCCTAAGGACAGGACCTTATGGCTACACCTTC | CASSLRTGPYGYTF
NA | TRBJ1-4 | TRBV7-2 | few | 14 | TGTGCCAGCAGCTTAGCGTTCGGGGGTGAAAAACTGTTTTTT | CASSLAFGGEKLFF
NA | TRBJ2-5 | TRBV10-3 | NA | 17 | TGTGCCATCAGTGAGAGGGTTAGAGACGGGTTCCAAGAGACCCAGTACTTC | CAISERVRDGFQETQYF
NA | TRBJ2-7 | TRBV12-3/TRBV12-4 | NA | 15 | TGTGCCAGCAGTTTCGAGGGGCTGAGCTCCTACGAGCAGTACTTC | CASSFEGLSSYEQYF
TRBD1 | TRBJ1-2 | TRBV28 | NA | 15 | TGTGCCAGCAAAGGTTCCACCGGGACAGAATATGGCTACACCTTC | CASKGSTGTEYGYTF
NA | TRBJ2-1 | TRBV6-1 | few | 15 | TGTGCCAGCAGTGAGCGGGATGGCTCCTACAATGAGCAGTTCTTC | CASSERDGSYNEQFF
NA | TRBJ1-2 | TRBV20-1 | NA | 14 | TGCAGTGCTCCCCGGGACATTAGATCCTATGGCTACACCTTC | CSAPRDIRSYGYTF
NA | TRBJ2-7 | TRBV7-2 | few | 13 | TGTGCCAGCAGCTTAGTGTCAGACTACGAGCAGTACTTC | CASSLVSDYEQYF
TRBD1 | TRBJ1-3 | TRBV12-3/TRBV12-4 | few | 18 | TGTGCCAGCAGTTCCGGGACAGTGCTCCATAGCTCTGGAAACACCATATATTTT | CASSSGTVLHSSGNTIYF
TRBD1 | TRBJ2-7 | TRBV5-1 | NA | 13 | TGCGCCAGCAGCCCGACAGGGTTTGACGAGCAGTACTTC | CASSPTGFDEQYF
TRBD2 | TRBJ2-1 | TRBV19 | NA | 17 | TGTGCCAGTAGTATGACTAGCGGGGCCCACTCCTACAATGAGCAGTTCTTC | CASSMTSGAHSYNEQFF
NA | TRBJ2-1 | TRBV29-1 | few | 13 | TGCAGCGTCGATGAGATAGGGGGCAATGAGCAGTTCTTC | CSVDEIGGNEQFF
TRBD2 | TRBJ2-1 | TRBV5-6 | few | 16 | TGTGCCAGCACCGATCTTGGCGGGGGGGCTCGGAATGAGCAGTTCTTC | CASTDLGGGARNEQFF
TRBD1 | TRBJ2-3 | TRBV6-1 | NA | 14 | TGTGCCAGCAGTCCTACAGGGGCGGGAGATACGCAGTATTTT | CASSPTGAGDTQYF
NA | TRBJ2-5 | TRBV14 | few | 11 | TGTGCCAGCAGCCAGACTGCGACCCAGTACTTC | CASSQTATQYF
TRBD1 | TRBJ2-5 | TRBV15 | NA | 16 | TGTGCCACCAGCAGATCCGGGACAGGGGGTCAAGAGACCCAGTACTTC | CATSRSGTGGQETQYF
NA | TRBJ2-5 | TRBV6-2/TRBV6-3 | NA | 13 | TGTGCCAGCAGTTACTTAGTAGCGGAGACCCAGTCCTTC | CASSYLVAETQSF
NA | TRBJ1-1 | TRBV6-1 | NA | 14 | TGTGCCAGCAGTGAAGGGGCAGGGGTCACTGAAGCTTTTTTT | CASSEGAGVTEAFF
TRBD1 | TRBJ2-3 | TRBV19 | NA | 16 | TGTGCCAGTAGTTACGGGACAGGGCAGAGCACAGATACGCAGTATTTT | CASSYGTGQSTDTQYF
NA | TRBJ2-5 | TRBV7-3 | few | 15 | TGTGCCAGCAGCTTACAGGGTGGGGAACAAGAGACCCAGTACTTC | CASSLQGGEQETQYF
NA | TRBJ2-1 | TRBV9 | NA | 8 | TGTCTCGAGGGGGATCCGTTCTTC | CLEGDPFF
NA | TRBJ2-5 | TRBV29-1 | few | 13 | TGCAGCGTTGTGAGGGAAGGGGAAGAGACCCAGTACTTC | CSVVREGEETQYF
TRBD2 | TRBJ2-1 | TRBV14 | NA | 18 | TGTGCCAGCAGCCCGGGGACTAGCGGGAGGGCCTCGTACAATGAGCAGTTCTTC | CASSPGTSGRASYNEQFF
TRBD1 | TRBJ1-4 | TRBV4-2 | NA | 18 | TGTGCCAGCAGCCGGAGGGGGCCTTGGGCCGAAGGGAATGAAAAACTGTTTTTT | CASSRRGPWAEGNEKLFF
TRBD1 | TRBJ1-2 | TRBV9 | few | 15 | TGTGCCAGCAGCGTTGGGACAGGGGAAGTCTATGGCTACACCTTC | CASSVGTGEVYGYTF
NA | TRBJ2-7 | TRBV2 | NA | 13 | TGTGCCAGCAGTGAACGGAGGAGCTACGAGCAGTACTTC | CASSERRSYEQYF